This T cell receptor (beta chain) was profiled in a study of T cell responses to AZD1222 COVID-19 vaccine. Regarding the study as a whole: Baseline serology detected seropositivity in only six AZD1222 recipients. Possibly, clonal diversity was underestimated; donors were largely white British and included more females.

TCRdb keeps only in-frame clones here, not all; method: immunoSEQ multiplex PCR. Of some 140,000 clones in the sample, roughly nine tenths were seen once. This clone was found a few times. Its antigen is not identified. The origin of this receptor is an adult in good health. Specimen: peripheral blood, collected on day 0 of AZD1222 vaccination.

The CDR3: CASIESQGYNSPLHF. In DNA form, the CDR3 reads TGTGCCAGCATCGAATCACAGGGGTATAATTCACCCCTCCACTTT. The chain joins TRBV6-5 to TRBJ1-6; TRBD1 agrees at 7 bases. V dropped 7 bases and J dropped 4; count of bases not matched to a gene: 7. The CDR3 has 15 residues. Germline V lookup: CDR1 MNHEY, CDR2 SVGAGI.